The rows below give T cell receptor beta chains drawn from one sample of a study of T-cell memory formation after mild COVID-19. TCRdb re-analysed the 5' RACE reads in MiXCR, keeping a single row per CDR3 protein. The sample includes approximately 570,000 distinct CDR3 sequences, approximately 18% of them seen just once. Sequencing was performed on PBMCs or a T cell subset sorted from them (not recorded which). These receptors were collected from an adult woman who had mild COVID-19 (a few samples of this study predate the infection). Cell type and time point are not known. Both conserved end residues are part of each CDR3. D genes are given only for firm matches. Clone sizes are given selectively: once, few, many, or a class where the clone is expanded.

abundance | j_gene | v_gene | len | d_gene | CDR3nt | CDR3aa
once | TRBJ2-5 | TRBV30 | 14 | NA | TGTGCCTGGGCAACGGGGGCTACAGGGAAGACCCAGTACTTC | CAWATGATGKTQYF
NA | TRBJ2-7 | TRBV6-1 | 15 | TRBD2 | TGTGCCAGCAGTGCCACGCTAGCGGGAGCCCACGAGCAGTACTTC | CASSATLAGAHEQYF
few | TRBJ1-5 | TRBV6-1 | 16 | NA | TGTGCCAGCAGTGTAGTGGGTCAGGGGAGCAATCAGCCCCAGCATTTT | CASSVVGQGSNQPQHF
NA | TRBJ2-5 | TRBV5-8 | 16 | TRBD1 | TGTGCCAGCAGCTTGGGAGGGACAGTTGGGCAAGAGACCCAGTACTTC | CASSLGGTVGQETQYF
NA | TRBJ2-2 | TRBV6-5 | 19 | TRBD1 | TGTGCCAGCAGTGCAGGGGGCTATGTCCGTGGACGGTGGGCCGGGGAGCTGTTTTTT | CASSAGGYVRGRWAGELFF
many | TRBJ2-5 | TRBV4-1 | 15 | NA | TGCGCCAGCAGCCAAGGCTCTGTGTCGGCGGAGACCCAGTACTTC | CASSQGSVSAETQYF
few | TRBJ1-5 | TRBV4-1 | 14 | TRBD1 | TGCGCCAGCAGCCGTCCGGGACAGAATCAGCCCCAGCATTTT | CASSRPGQNQPQHF
NA | TRBJ2-5 | TRBV5-6 | 14 | NA | TGTGCCAGCAGTCCAAGGCGTACTTCGGGGACCCAGTACTTC | CASSPRRTSGTQYF
NA | TRBJ2-5 | TRBV18 | 14 | NA | TGTGCCAGCTCTCGTAATTCGCACAAAGAGACCCAGTACTTC | CASSRNSHKETQYF
few | TRBJ1-1 | TRBV20-1 | 16 | NA | TGCAGTGCTAGAGGGCCCCGGACGGGGCGAACCACTGAAGCTTTCTTT | CSARGPRTGRTTEAFF
few | TRBJ1-6 | TRBV30 | 12 | NA | TGTGCCTGGAGTGTCTTCCTAGGTGCCCTCCACTTT | CAWSVFLGALHF
NA | TRBJ2-7 | TRBV24-1 | 14 | TRBD1 | TGTGCCACCAGTGACGGACAGGGATCATTCGAGCAGTACTTC | CATSDGQGSFEQYF
many | TRBJ2-1 | TRBV5-1 | 12 | NA | TGCGCCAGCAGCTTGGCGGGGGCCGAGCAGTTCTTC | CASSLAGAEQFF
NA | TRBJ1-1 | TRBV7-9 | 12 | NA | TGTGCCAGCAGCTTAGAGAGCTCTGGAGCTTTCTTT | CASSLESSGAFF
NA | TRBJ1-5 | TRBV12-3/TRBV12-4 | 14 | TRBD1 | TGTGCCAGCAGTGGGGACAGGGGGCATCAGCCCCAGCATTTT | CASSGDRGHQPQHF
few | TRBJ2-2 | TRBV18 | 16 | NA | TGTGCCAGCTCACATTCCGACCAATTGAACACCGGGGAGCTGTTTTTT | CASSHSDQLNTGELFF
NA | TRBJ2-2 | TRBV3-1 | 17 | TRBD2 | TGTGCCAGCAGCCCGACCGGGACTAGCGGGCGCACCGGGGAGCTGTTTTTT | CASSPTGTSGRTGELFF
few | TRBJ2-2 | TRBV7-6 | 16 | NA | TGTGCCAGCAGCTTAGTTCACAGAGGGGACACCGGGGAGCTGTTTTTT | CASSLVHRGDTGELFF
few | TRBJ2-3 | TRBV7-6 | 18 | TRBD2 | TGTGCCAGCAGCTTAGCTGGGAGGGAAAGAACCCCCACAGATACGCAGTATTTT | CASSLAGRERTPTDTQYF
many | TRBJ2-7 | TRBV27 | 14 | NA | TGTGCCAGCAGTTCCGCGGACCGTGCCTTAGAGCAGTACTTC | CASSSADRALEQYF
few | TRBJ1-5 | TRBV20-1 | 14 | TRBD1 | TGCAGTGCTGCCTCGGGACAGGGCAATCAGCCCCAGCATTTT | CSAASGQGNQPQHF
many | TRBJ2-7 | TRBV10-3 | 15 | TRBD1 | TGTGCCATCAGTGACCCAGGACAGGGGGATTACGAGCAGTACTTC | CAISDPGQGDYEQYF
NA | TRBJ1-2 | TRBV21-1 | 16 | NA | TGTGCCAGCAGAAAAAGGGGGAGCGTCCCTAACTATGGCTACACCTTC | CASRKRGSVPNYGYTF
NA | TRBJ1-5 | TRBV2 | 13 | NA | TGTGCCAGCAGGGCGGGGCCGGGGCAGCCCCAGCATTTT | CASRAGPGQPQHF
many | TRBJ2-7 | TRBV25-1 | 17 | TRBD1 | TGTGCCAGCAGTGAATGGCAAAGCCGACAGGGCTCCTACGAGCAGTACTTC | CASSEWQSRQGSYEQYF
NA | TRBJ1-1 | TRBV20-1 | 14 | NA | TGCAGTGCTAGAGATACCAGGATGAACACTGAAGCTTTCTTT | CSARDTRMNTEAFF
NA | TRBJ1-1 | TRBV7-3 | 13 | NA | TGTGCCAGCAGCGCCCAGGGCCACACTGAAGCTTTCTTT | CASSAQGHTEAFF
few | TRBJ2-7 | TRBV7-9 | 14 | NA | TGTGCCAGCAGGGGGACGGGACCCTCCTACGAGCAGTACTTC | CASRGTGPSYEQYF
few | TRBJ1-1 | TRBV6-2/TRBV6-3 | 13 | NA | TGTGCCAGCAGTCTTCGGCGGACTTTGGAAGCTTTCTTT | CASSLRRTLEAFF
few | TRBJ1-5 | TRBV3-1 | 14 | NA | TGTGCCAGCAGCCTTCTTGGAAACAATCAGCCCCAGCATTTT | CASSLLGNNQPQHF
NA | TRBJ2-7 | TRBV5-1 | 23 | TRBD2 | TGCGCCAGCAGCTGGCGACCCAAGACTAGCGGGAGGCCGATGGATGGGGTACCCTACGAGCAGTACTTC | CASSWRPKTSGRPMDGVPYEQYF
NA | TRBJ1-2 | TRBV7-8 | 12 | NA | TGTGCCAGCAGCTTAGGGGGGTTCGGCTACACCTTC | CASSLGGFGYTF
few | TRBJ2-7 | TRBV24-1 | 12 | TRBD1 | TGTGCCACCAGCGCTACAGGGGATGAGCAGTACTTC | CATSATGDEQYF
NA | TRBJ2-7 | TRBV5-1 | 14 | NA | TGCGCCAGCACCAAATCTGACAGTTCCTACGAGCAGTACTTC | CASTKSDSSYEQYF
few | TRBJ2-1 | TRBV9 | 14 | NA | TGTGCCAGCAGCGTAGTCCCCTCCCACAATGAGCAGTTCTTC | CASSVVPSHNEQFF
NA | TRBJ2-7 | TRBV24-1 | 15 | NA | TGTGCCACCAGCACCTCGGGACTGAACTCCTACGAGCAGTACTTC | CATSTSGLNSYEQYF
few | TRBJ2-7 | TRBV6-5 | 14 | TRBD2 | TGTGCCAGCAGCAGTAGCGGGCGCTCCTACGAGCAGTACTTC | CASSSSGRSYEQYF
few | TRBJ2-7 | TRBV15 | 16 | NA | TGTGCCACCAGCAGAGATGTGAGGCCCCCAAAGGACGAGCAGTACTTC | CATSRDVRPPKDEQYF
NA | TRBJ2-7 | TRBV30 | 14 | TRBD2 | TGTGCCTGGAGAATCCGGGGGGACTCCTACGAGCAGTACTTC | CAWRIRGDSYEQYF
NA | TRBJ2-5 | TRBV9 | 16 | NA | TGTGCCAGCAGCAATAACCCTATATGGGGGGAAGAGACCCAGTACTTC | CASSNNPIWGEETQYF
NA | TRBJ2-2 | TRBV30 | 14 | TRBD2 | TGTGCCTGGAAGGTAGCGGGTGACTACGGGGAGCTGTTTTTT | CAWKVAGDYGELFF
NA | TRBJ1-1 | TRBV18 | 15 | NA | TGTGCCAGCTCTCCAGCCCGGGGGTCGGGCACTGAAGCTTTCTTT | CASSPARGSGTEAFF
NA | TRBJ1-1 | TRBV5-5 | 16 | NA | TGTGCCAGCAGCTTGGCAGCCAATCACAGGGACACTGAAGCTTTCTTT | CASSLAANHRDTEAFF
NA | TRBJ2-1 | TRBV29-1 | 15 | NA | TGCAGCGTTGAATGGCCGGGTGGGCCTTACAATGAGCAGTTCTTC | CSVEWPGGPYNEQFF
NA | TRBJ2-5 | TRBV12-3/TRBV12-4 | 16 | TRBD2 | TGTGCCAGCAGTCCCTTTAGCGGGGTGCCTGGGGAGACCCAGTACTTC | CASSPFSGVPGETQYF
NA | TRBJ1-1 | TRBV7-2 | 15 | TRBD1 | TGTGCCAGCAGCTTAATGGGACAGTCGAGAACTGAAGCTTTCTTT | CASSLMGQSRTEAFF
few | TRBJ1-1 | TRBV5-1 | 15 | NA | TGCGCCAGCAGCTTAGGGGGGACCCTTAACACTGAAGCTTTCTTT | CASSLGGTLNTEAFF
NA | TRBJ2-6 | TRBV12-3/TRBV12-4 | 17 | TRBD1 | TGTGCCAGCAGTCAGGGACAGGGATTTTTCGGGGCCAACGTCCTGACTTTC | CASSQGQGFFGANVLTF
few | TRBJ2-3 | TRBV24-1 | 15 | TRBD2 | TGTGCCACTACTAGCGGGAGGACCCCCACAGATACGCAGTATTTT | CATTSGRTPTDTQYF
once | TRBJ1-1 | TRBV10-3 | 15 | NA | TGTGCCATCAGTGACCGGACAAAAGTTGGAGATGAAGCTTTCTTT | CAISDRTKVGDEAFF
NA | TRBJ2-3 | TRBV5-1 | 14 | TRBD1 | TGCGCCAGCAGCTTTGACAGGGGTGAAGATACGCAGTATTTT | CASSFDRGEDTQYF